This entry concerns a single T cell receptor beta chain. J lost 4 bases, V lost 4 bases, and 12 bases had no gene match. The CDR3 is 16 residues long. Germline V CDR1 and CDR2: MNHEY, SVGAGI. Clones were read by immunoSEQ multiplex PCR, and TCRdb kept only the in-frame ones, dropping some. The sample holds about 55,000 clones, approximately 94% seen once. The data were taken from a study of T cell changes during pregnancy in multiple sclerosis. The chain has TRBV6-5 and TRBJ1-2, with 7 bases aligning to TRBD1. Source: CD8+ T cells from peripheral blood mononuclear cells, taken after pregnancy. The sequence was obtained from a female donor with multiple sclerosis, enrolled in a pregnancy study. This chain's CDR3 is CASSFFLSGGSYGYTF. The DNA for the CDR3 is TGTGCCAGCAGTTTCTTCTTGTCAGGGGGGAGCTATGGCTACACCTTC.